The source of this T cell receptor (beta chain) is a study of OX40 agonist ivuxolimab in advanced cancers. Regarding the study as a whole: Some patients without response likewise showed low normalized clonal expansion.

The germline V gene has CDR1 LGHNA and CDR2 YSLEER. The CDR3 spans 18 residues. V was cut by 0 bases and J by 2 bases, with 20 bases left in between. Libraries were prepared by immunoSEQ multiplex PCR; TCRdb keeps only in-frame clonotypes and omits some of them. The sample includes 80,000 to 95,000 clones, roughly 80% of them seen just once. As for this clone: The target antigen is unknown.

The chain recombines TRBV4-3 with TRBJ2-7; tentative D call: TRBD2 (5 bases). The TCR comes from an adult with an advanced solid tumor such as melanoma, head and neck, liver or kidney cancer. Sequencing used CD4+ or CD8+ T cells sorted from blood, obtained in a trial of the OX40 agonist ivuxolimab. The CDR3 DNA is TGCGCCAGCAGCCAAGATGTTAACCGAGGGTTTGTCCCCTACGAGCAGTACTTC. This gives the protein CASSQDVNRGFVPYEQYF.